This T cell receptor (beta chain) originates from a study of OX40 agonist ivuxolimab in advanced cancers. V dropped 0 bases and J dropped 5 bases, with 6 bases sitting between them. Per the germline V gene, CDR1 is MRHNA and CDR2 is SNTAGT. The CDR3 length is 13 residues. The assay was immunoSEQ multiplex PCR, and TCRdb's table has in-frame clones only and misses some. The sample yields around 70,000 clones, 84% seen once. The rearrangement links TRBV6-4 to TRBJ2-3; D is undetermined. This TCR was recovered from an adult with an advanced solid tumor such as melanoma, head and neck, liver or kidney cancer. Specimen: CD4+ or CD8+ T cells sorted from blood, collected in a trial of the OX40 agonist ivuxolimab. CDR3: CASSDSIEDTQYF. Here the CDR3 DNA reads TGTGCCAGCAGTGACTCGATCGAAGATACGCAGTATTTT.